This T cell receptor (beta chain) was observed in a study of OX40 agonist ivuxolimab in advanced cancers. Study background: Cohort: about 80% men, mean age roughly 60, aged about 20 to 79.

This CDR3 has 15 residues. Trimming took off 2 bases at V and 0 bases at J, with 10 bases between the two ends. Germline CDR1 and CDR2: SEHNR and FQNEAQ (reference sequence). Sequencing was performed with immunoSEQ multiplex PCR; in TCRdb, only in-frame clones are kept and a portion is missing. Of 60,000 to 90,000 clones in the sample, 81% were seen once. The source was CD4+ or CD8+ T cells sorted from blood, collected in a trial of the OX40 agonist ivuxolimab. The chain couples TRBV7-9 to TRBJ1-2, with a tentative D call TRBD1 (5 bases). This receptor was identified in an adult with an advanced solid tumor such as melanoma, head and neck, liver or kidney cancer. CDR3 DNA: TGTGCCAGCAGCTTAAAAGGGACTACTAACTATGGCTACACCTTC. Residues: CASSLKGTTNYGYTF.